The 16 T cell receptor beta chains presented below share a single source sample, sequenced in a study of PD-1 blockade in mismatch repair-deficient tumors. Using immunoSEQ multiplex PCR, the repertoire was profiled, and TCRdb retains in-frame clones only, with some absent. This table holds about 79,000 clones, approximately 80% found once. Source: peripheral blood, taken 44 weeks after starting pembrolizumab. The receptor set was obtained from an adult with mismatch repair-deficient cancer.

With regard to this clone: A read error may account for a junction end that differs from germline. The chain combines TRBV30 with TRBJ1-2; D is undetermined. This CDR3 is 14 amino acids long. Germline CDR1 is GTSNPN and CDR2 is SVGIG (reference sequence). CDR3 sequence reads: CAWTPPSTGWKLLF. The CDR3 DNA reads as TGTGCCTGGACACCTCCGAGCACTGGGTGGAAACTTCTATTC. The complete variable domain, with remaining parts taken from reference TRBV30 and TRBJ1-2, reads SQTIHQWPATLVQPVGSPLSLECTVEGTSNPNLYWYRQAAGRGLQLLFYSVGIGQISSEVPQNLSASRPQDRQFILSSKKLLLSDSGFYLCAWTPPSTGWKLLFGSGTRLTVV.

The chain uses TRBV19 and TRBJ2-1; 7 bases are shared with TRBD2. CDR1 is LNHDA, CDR2 SQIVND, per germline (reference sequence). The CDR3 has 13 residues. Trimming at V came to 6 bases and at J to 9 bases, leaving 8 bases not matched to a gene. The CDR3 loop reads CASSPRGDGEQFF. The CDR3 DNA sequence: TGTGCCAGTAGCCCACGGGGGGACGGTGAGCAGTTCTTC.

The chain employs TRBV10-3 and TRBJ2-3, with D unresolved. Per the germline V gene, CDR1 is ENHRY and CDR2 is SYGVKD. V was pared by 4 bases and J by 0 bases, with 8 bases between. The CDR3 loop spans 14 amino acids. CDR3 protein: CAISVGRSTDTQYF. In nucleotides, the CDR3 is TGTGCCATCAGTGTGGGCAGAAGCACAGATACGCAGTATTTT.

This sequence joins TRBV5-6 and TRBJ2-1; 9 bases line up with TRBD2. The CDR3 sequence is 17 residues long. With V trimmed by 0 bases and J by 6 bases, 10 bases remained unmatched. CDR1 is SGHDT, CDR2 YYEEEE, per germline. As DNA, the CDR3 is TGTGCCAGCAGCTTGGCTCTGCTAGCGGGAAAACTCAATGAGCAGTTCTTC. Translated: CASSLALLAGKLNEQFF.

The chain recombines TRBV5-4 with TRBJ1-2; 7 bases are a match to TRBD1. The CDR3 contains 15 residues. The J segment lost 7 bases and the V segment lost 0 bases, leaving 9 bases of the junction unmatched. Germline values: CDR1 SGHNT, CDR2 YYREEE (reference sequence). CDR3 DNA: TGTGCCAGCAGCTTGGTTTCTTCGACAGGGTCTGGCTACACCTTC. Its translation is CASSLVSSTGSGYTF.

V is TRBV5-8 and J is TRBJ2-4; D may correspond to TRBD1 or TRBD2 (5 bases each). In germline, CDR1 is SGHTS, CDR2 YDEGEE. The V end lost 5 bases, the J end lost 9 bases, and 15 bases lay between the germline ends. The CDR3 is 13 amino acids. The CDR3 region is CASRVKGRGIQYF. The CDR3 DNA follows: TGTGCCAGCAGAGTAAAGGGGAGAGGCATTCAGTACTTC.

On this clone: Other DNA sequences in the sample encode the same CDR3. The gene calls are TRBV7-8 and TRBJ2-5; D might be TRBD1 or TRBD2, each matching 5 bases. V shed 3 bases and J shed 2 bases, with 16 bases lying between them. CDR1 SGHVS and CDR2 FQNEAQ come from the germline V gene. The CDR3 totals 16 residues. CDR3 amino acids: CASSLGVWGGQETQYF. Here the CDR3 DNA reads TGTGCCAGCAGCTTGGGGGTCTGGGGCGGGCAAGAGACCCAGTACTTC.

For the CDR3, the DNA is TGCGCCAGCAGGAAGGGACAGGGGGTGTTGTTGAACACTGAAGCTTTCTTT. It specifies CASRKGQGVLLNTEAFF. The J gene is TRBJ1-1, the V gene TRBV5-1, with TRBD1 matching over 11 bases. CDR3 length equals 17 residues. Germline CDR1 SGHRS, CDR2 YFSETQ. The trim removed 5 bases at V and 0 bases at J, leaving 9 bases unmatched.

J is TRBJ2-1 and V is TRBV7-3; 14 nucleotides line up with TRBD2. Germline V gives CDR1 SGHTA, CDR2 FQGTGA. There are 17 residues in the CDR3. The V segment lost 5 bases and the J segment 9 bases; nucleotides outside the gene matches: 12. CDR3 sequence reads: CASSPGATSGRAGEQFF. The CDR3 nucleotides read TGTGCCAGCAGCCCAGGCGCGACTAGCGGGAGGGCCGGTGAGCAGTTCTTC.

This chain joins TRBV7-3 and TRBJ2-1; 11 bases are shared with TRBD2. Germline values: CDR1 SGHTA, CDR2 FQGTGA. The CDR3 sequence is 16 residues long. V dropped 5 bases and J dropped 5; count of bases not matched to a gene: 8. The CDR3 DNA reads as TGTGCCAGCAGCAAAGAAGGGACTAGCGGCCACAATGAGCAGTTCTTC. Translating it yields CASSKEGTSGHNEQFF.

The chain recombines TRBV14 with TRBJ2-5, with D tentatively TRBD1 (5 bases). The CDR3 length is 14 residues. Germline V lookup: CDR1 SGHDN, CDR2 FVKESK. V was clipped by 1 base and J by 4 bases, with 10 bases between them. The CDR3 DNA follows: TGTGCCAGCAGCCAAGTTGGCAGGGTAGAGACCCAGTACTTC. Its translation is CASSQVGRVETQYF.

CDR3 in amino acids: CASSSTGGYGYTF. The CDR3 bases are TGTGCCAGCAGCTCGACAGGAGGGTATGGCTACACCTTC. The chain combines TRBV13 with TRBJ1-2, with a weak D call TRBD1 (6 bases). Deletions cut 4 bases from V and 5 bases from J, with 11 bases between. This CDR3 is built from 13 residues. Germline V CDR1 and CDR2: PRHDT, FYEKMQ (reference sequence).

For this clone: The junction departs from germline at one end; a sequencing error may be responsible. This chain connects TRBV5-1 to TRBJ2-1, with 7 bases aligning to TRBD2. The CDR3 sequence is 14 residues long. Looked up from germline, CDR1 is SGHRS and CDR2 is YFSETQ. CDR3 coding DNA: TGCGCCAGCAGTTGGACTAGAGATAACAATGACCAGTTCTTC. Protein product: CASSWTRDNNDQFF.

Worth noting for this clone: One end of the junction varies from germline; a read error may be responsible. The rearrangement joins TRBV2 to TRBJ2-3; D possibly matches TRBD1 or TRBD2 (5 bases each). CDR3 length: 11 residues. Per the germline V gene, CDR1 is SNHLY and CDR2 is FYNNEI. The chain's CDR3 is CASRSGTRVNF. The CDR3 coding sequence is TGTGCCAGCAGATCCGGGACCAGGGTGAATTTT.

The rearrangement links TRBV4-1 to TRBJ2-1; the match to TRBD2 covers 7 bases. CDR3 size: 14 residues. The V segment lost 1 base and the J segment 3 bases; nucleotides outside the gene matches: 0. Per germline, CDR1 MGHRA and CDR2 YSYEKL. CDR3 nucleotide sequence: TGCGCCAGCAGCCAAGGGGACTACTACAATGAGCAGTTCTTC. Protein product: CASSQGDYYNEQFF.

The V call is TRBV4-3, the J call TRBJ2-3; D might be TRBD2 (6 bases). Deletions cut 0 bases from V and 4 bases from J, with 8 bases between. This CDR3 has 14 residues. From germline, CDR1 is LGHNA and CDR2 YSLEER. CDR3 DNA: TGCGCCAGCAGCCAAGAAGCGGGCGCAGATACGCAGTATTTT. Its translation is CASSQEAGADTQYF.